The 2 T cell receptor beta chains below come from one sample, sequenced in a study of OX40 agonist ivuxolimab in advanced cancers. Sequenced by immunoSEQ multiplex PCR; TCRdb stores in-frame clones only, minus some. The repertoire holds 75,000 to 100,000 clones, approximately 80% seen once, with roughly 2.5% in the top ten. The sample consisted of CD4+ or CD8+ T cells sorted from blood, taken in a trial of the OX40 agonist ivuxolimab. The receptors stem from an adult with an advanced solid tumor such as melanoma, head and neck, liver or kidney cancer.

V usage is TRBV27 and J usage is TRBJ1-4; TRBD1 aligns across 9 bases. Trimming removed 5 bases from V and 6 bases from J; junction bases left unmatched: 7. CDR1 MNHEY and CDR2 SMNVEV come from the germline V gene (reference sequence). This CDR3 is built from 15 residues. The CDR3 DNA reads TGTGCCAGCAGTCCGACAGGGGGGGAGGATGAAAAACTGTTTTTT. It codes for CASSPTGGEDEKLFF.

The chain has TRBV4-3 and TRBJ2-7; D could derive from TRBD1 or TRBD2 (5 bases each). Trimming took 3 bases from V and 3 from J, leaving 15 bases between them. The CDR3 loop spans 15 amino acids. CDR1 LGHNA and CDR2 YSLEER come from the germline V gene. CDR3 sequence reads: CASSHKPGPNYEQYF. The DNA of the CDR3 is TGCGCCAGCAGCCATAAACCGGGACCCAACTACGAGCAGTACTTC.